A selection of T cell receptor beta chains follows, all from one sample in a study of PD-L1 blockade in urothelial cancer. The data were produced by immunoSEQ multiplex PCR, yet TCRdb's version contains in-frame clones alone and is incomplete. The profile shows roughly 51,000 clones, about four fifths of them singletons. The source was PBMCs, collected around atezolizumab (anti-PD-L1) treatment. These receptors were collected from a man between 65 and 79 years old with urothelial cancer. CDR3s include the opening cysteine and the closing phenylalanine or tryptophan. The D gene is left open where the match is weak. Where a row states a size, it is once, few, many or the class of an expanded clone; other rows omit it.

TGTGCCAGTAGTTGGGGACAGGGGGCCGGGGAGCTGTTTTTT | CASSWGQGAGELFF | TRBD1 | TRBJ2-2 | TRBV19 | few
TGTGCCAGTAGTTCCCGGGACTACACAGATACGCAGTATTTT | CASSSRDYTDTQYF | TRBD2 | TRBJ2-3 | TRBV19 | few
TGTGCCAGCAGCTTATATGCAGGGGAAAACACTGAAGCTTTCTTT | CASSLYAGENTEAFF | - | TRBJ1-1 | TRBV7-8 | -
TGCGCCAGCAGCCAACCGGGACAGGGGGCGCGGGGGGCCAACGTCCTGACTTTC | CASSQPGQGARGANVLTF | TRBD1 | TRBJ2-6 | TRBV4-1 | few
TGTGCCAGCAGTCCCAGGGGCACTGAAGCTTTCTTT | CASSPRGTEAFF | - | TRBJ1-1 | TRBV28 | few
TGTGCCTGGAGTGTACAGGGGGCTAATGAAAAACTGTTTTTT | CAWSVQGANEKLFF | TRBD1 | TRBJ1-4 | TRBV30 | -
TGTGCCAGCAGCTCCTTTGGAGGCTACGAGCAGTACTTC | CASSSFGGYEQYF | - | TRBJ2-7 | TRBV7-2 | -
TGTGCCAGCAGCCTAAATGATGCGGGGACCCAGTACTTC | CASSLNDAGTQYF | - | TRBJ2-5 | TRBV6-5 | -
TGTGCCAGCAGGGACAGGGGCGGGTATGAGCAGTTCTTC | CASRDRGGYEQFF | TRBD1 | TRBJ2-1 | TRBV28 | -
TGTGCCAGCTCACGACTAGCGGGAGAACCCACAGATACGCAGTATTTT | CASSRLAGEPTDTQYF | TRBD2 | TRBJ2-3 | TRBV18 | once
TGTGCCAGCAGCACCGGGGACTTTAACACCGGGGAGCTGTTTTTT | CASSTGDFNTGELFF | - | TRBJ2-2 | TRBV6-5 | once
TGTGCCAGCAGTTTATCTGGGGGCAACTACGAGCAGTACTTC | CASSLSGGNYEQYF | - | TRBJ2-7 | TRBV28 | -